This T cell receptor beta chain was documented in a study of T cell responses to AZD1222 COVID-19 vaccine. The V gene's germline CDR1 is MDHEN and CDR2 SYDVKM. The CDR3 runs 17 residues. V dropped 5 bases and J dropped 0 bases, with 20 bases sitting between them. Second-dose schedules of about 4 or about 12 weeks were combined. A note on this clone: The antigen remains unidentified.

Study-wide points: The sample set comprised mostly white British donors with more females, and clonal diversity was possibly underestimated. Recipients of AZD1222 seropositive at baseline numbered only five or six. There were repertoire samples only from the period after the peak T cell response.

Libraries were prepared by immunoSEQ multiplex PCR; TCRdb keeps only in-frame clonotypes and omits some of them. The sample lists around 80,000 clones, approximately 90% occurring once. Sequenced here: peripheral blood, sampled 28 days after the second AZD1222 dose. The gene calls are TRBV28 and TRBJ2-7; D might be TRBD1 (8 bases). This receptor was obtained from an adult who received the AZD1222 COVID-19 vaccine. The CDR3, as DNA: TGTGCCAGCAGTCCGTCATCGACAGGGGAGGGCTCCTACGAGCAGTACTTC. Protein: CASSPSSTGEGSYEQYF.